Shown below are 14 T cell receptor beta chains from a single sample sequenced in a study of response to subunit inactivated influenza vaccine. In TCRdb, the RT-PCR reads were re-called with MiXCR into one record per CDR3 protein. Of roughly 710,000 distinct CDR3 sequences in the sample, 12% to 15% are singletons; the top ten hold 7.5% to 9%. The source material was PBMCs from blood, sampled about 14 days before vaccination. Every receptor here comes from a man in his fifties who received an inactivated influenza vaccine.

This chain's CDR3 is CSALWGEDYEQYF. The CDR3 DNA reads TGCAGTGCTTTGTGGGGGGAGGATTACGAGCAGTACTTC. The rearrangement links TRBV20-1 to TRBJ2-7, with D possibly matching TRBD2 (6 bases). Germline CDR1 reads DFQATT; CDR2 reads SNEGSKA (reference sequence). V was pared by 5 bases and J by 4 bases, with 15 bases between. The CDR3 consists of 13 residues.

The chain has TRBV20-1 and TRBJ2-3, with D perhaps being TRBD1 or TRBD2 (6 bases each). V was shortened by 5 bases and J by 4 bases, with 22 bases between the two germline ends. The germline gives CDR1 DFQATT, CDR2 SNEGSKA (reference sequence). The CDR3 is 16 residues long. The CDR3 loop reads CSAPALIGGWADTQYF. The CDR3 coding sequence is TGCAGTGCTCCCGCCCTAATAGGGGGGTGGGCAGATACGCAGTATTTT.

The rearrangement joins TRBV20-1 to TRBJ1-2, with D unclear. Germline V gene data show CDR1 as DFQATT and CDR2 as SNEGSKA (reference sequence). The V end was cut by 5 bases, the J end by 7 bases, with 20 bases between. The CDR3 spans 14 residues. The CDR3 DNA sequence: TGCAGTGCTCGGTTGCCAGGAGGAAGGAGTGGCTACACCTTC. Translation gives CSARLPGGRSGYTF.

The chain employs TRBV6-1 and TRBJ1-1; D gene ambiguous. The CDR3 contains 13 residues. Between the trimmed V and J ends, which lost 2 bases and 5 bases, there was a span of 9 bases. CDR1 and CDR2 from the germline V gene are MNHNS and SASEGT. The CDR3 DNA reads as TGTGCCAGCAGTGAAATAAGGAGGACTGAAGCTTTCTTT. It is translated as CASSEIRRTEAFF.

The sample holds a few counts of this clonotype. V is TRBV12-3 or TRBV12-4 and J is TRBJ2-5; the D is unclear. CDR3 length: 16 residues. V was cut by 3 bases and J by 0 bases, with 14 bases left in between. The CDR3 sequence: CASSFRALWYQETQYF. In nucleotides, the CDR3 is TGTGCCAGCAGTTTCAGAGCCCTTTGGTACCAAGAGACCCAGTACTTC.

This clonotype was detected ten times or more. The chain carries TRBV9 and TRBJ2-5; 8 nucleotides line up with TRBD1. This CDR3 has 15 residues. Germline CDR1 is SGDLS and CDR2 is YYNGEE. V was clipped by 0 bases and J by 5 bases; unmatched bases: 6. The CDR3 sequence is CASSVDGTGKETQYF. CDR3 DNA sequence: TGTGCCAGCAGCGTAGATGGGACAGGCAAGGAGACCCAGTACTTC.

This clonotype was observed a handful of times. The chain employs TRBV5-1 and TRBJ2-5, with a weak D call TRBD2 (5 bases). The CDR3 extends over 15 amino acids. Per germline, CDR1 SGHRS and CDR2 YFSETQ. Trimming took off 4 bases at V and 0 bases at J, with 13 bases between the two ends. CDR3 residues: CASSRSTGDQETQYF. As DNA, the CDR3 is TGCGCCAGCAGCCGATCGACCGGGGACCAAGAGACCCAGTACTTC. The variable domain in full, completed from reference TRBV5-1 and TRBJ2-5, reads KAGVTQTPRYLIKTRGQQVTLSCSPISGHRSVSWYQQTPGQGLQFLFEYFSETQRNKGNFPGRFSGRQFSNSRSEMNVSTLELGDSALYLCASSRSTGDQETQYFGPGTRLLVL.

V gene TRBV7-2 combines with J gene TRBJ2-7; D remains ambiguous. V was cut by 5 bases and J by 3 bases, with 14 bases left in between. Germline V gene lookup returns CDR1 SGHTA and CDR2 FQGNSA. This CDR3 contains 14 residues. DNA of the CDR3: TGTGCCAGCAGCCCCATCGGGCAGGTCTACGAGCAGTACTTC. Translated: CASSPIGQVYEQYF.

The sample holds many counts of this clonotype. The chain carries TRBV9 and TRBJ2-7, with a possible D match to TRBD2 (7 bases). Germline V CDR1 and CDR2: SGDLS, YYNGEE. The CDR3 runs to 12 residues. Trimming cost V 1 base and J 6 bases, with 8 bases left between them. The CDR3 nucleotides read TGTGCCAGCAGCGTAAGGGGGGGCGAGCAGTACTTC. This gives the protein CASSVRGGEQYF. The whole variable domain, remainder taken from reference TRBV9 and TRBJ2-7, is DSGVTQTPKHLITATGQRVTLRCSPRSGDLSVYWYQQSLDQGLQFLIQYYNGEERAKGNILERFSAQQFPDLHSELNLSSLELGDSALYFCASSVRGGEQYFGPGTRLTVT.

The chain is built from TRBV7-3 and TRBJ2-7, with 8 bases fitting TRBD1. The V gene end was trimmed by 6 bases and the J gene end by 6 bases; junction bases not matched to a gene: 10. Germline values: CDR1 SGHTA, CDR2 FQGTGA. This CDR3 is 14 amino acids long. CDR3 protein: CASSSTGVVGEQYF. CDR3 coding DNA: TGTGCCAGCAGTTCGACAGGGGTGGTAGGCGAGCAGTACTTC.

The table lists this clonotype with a few counts. The genes are TRBV4-2 and TRBJ2-1, with a weak D call TRBD2 (6 bases). Trimming took off 1 base at V and 0 bases at J, with 7 bases between the two ends. CDR3 length: 15 residues. Germline values: CDR1 LGHNA, CDR2 YNFKEQ. The CDR3 DNA reads as TGTGCCAGCAGCCAAGGCGGGATCTCCTACAATGAGCAGTTCTTC. This codes for CASSQGGISYNEQFF.

This clonotype was observed many times. This rearrangement joins TRBV7-9 to TRBJ2-1, with 10 bases fitting TRBD1. The CDR3 is 15 residues long. Germline lookup yields CDR1 SEHNR and CDR2 FQNEAQ (reference sequence). V was pared by 1 base and J by 7 bases, with 4 bases of the junction left unmatched. CDR3 DNA sequence: TGTGCCAGCAGCTTAGGACAGGGGGCGCCAAATGAGCAGTTCTTC. Its protein product is CASSLGQGAPNEQFF. Together with reference TRBV7-9 and TRBJ2-1, the CDR3 gives the full variable domain: DTGVSQNPRHKITKRGQNVTFRCDPISEHNRLYWYRQTLGQGPEFLTYFQNEAQLEKSRLLSDRFSAERPKGSFSTLEIQRTEQGDSAMYLCASSLGQGAPNEQFFGPGTRLTVL.

The chain links TRBV2 to TRBJ2-2; 7 nucleotides line up with TRBD1. Trimming removed 6 bases from V and 1 base from J; junction bases left unmatched: 2. The V gene's germline CDR1 is SNHLY and CDR2 FYNNEI. The CDR3 sequence is 14 residues long. DNA of the CDR3: TGTGCCAGCAGCGGGACAGAGAACACCGGGGAGCTGTTTTTT. This translates into CASSGTENTGELFF.

This clonotype showed up just a few times. The gene calls are TRBV7-2 and TRBJ2-3, with D maybe TRBD2 (7 bases). The CDR3 is made up of 16 amino acids. Germline V gene sequence: CDR1 SGHTA, CDR2 FQGNSA. The V and J ends lost 5 bases and 4 bases respectively, with 19 bases between them. CDR3 in amino acids: CASSPQAGARADTQYF. CDR3 nucleotides: TGTGCCAGCAGCCCACAGGCGGGGGCTAGGGCAGATACGCAGTATTTT. The whole variable domain, remainder taken from reference TRBV7-2 and TRBJ2-3, is GAGVSQSPSNKVTEKGKDVELRCDPISGHTALYWYRQSLGQGLEFLIYFQGNSAPDKSGLPSDRFSAERTGGSVSTLTIQRTQQEDSAVYLCASSPQAGARADTQYFGPGTRLTVL.